This entry concerns a single TCR beta chain. Antigen specificity is unknown. The data belong to a study of shared clonotypes between healthy human individuals. Study-wide results and limits: Around 5% of naive CD4 clonotypes were common to a handful of donors.

Only in-frame clones appear in the TCRdb table, and some are missing; sequencing was by immunoSEQ multiplex PCR. The table lists a few million clones, 90% to 95% of them singletons. Donors had no recently reported acute infections or vaccinations and were HIV-negative. Germline V gene sequence: CDR1 LNHNV, CDR2 YYDKDF (reference sequence). V was trimmed by 0 bases and J by 5 bases, leaving 13 bases between them. The CDR3 is 16 amino acids. The TCR sequence derives from a man between 18 and 35 years old in good health. The chain has TRBV15 and TRBJ1-4, with a weak D call TRBD1 (5 bases). The sample was naive CD4+ T cells sorted from blood. Stated subset: CD45RA+ positively selected. CDR3 DNA sequence: TGTGCCACCAGCAGAGATGTCGGGCAGGGAAATGAAAAACTGTTTTTT. Translated: CATSRDVGQGNEKLFF.